This T cell receptor (beta chain) derives from a study of T-cell memory formation after mild COVID-19. Study conclusions and caveats: Some responding clones appeared in pre-infection memory, suggesting cross-reactive memory joined.

Researchers used 5'RACE with constant-segment primers to make TCR alpha and TCR beta cDNA libraries that carry sample barcodes and UMIs. MiXCR was run by TCRdb on the 5' RACE reads, yielding one entry per CDR3 protein. The sample has fewer than 450,000 distinct CDR3 sequences, more than 20% seen once. The CDR3 runs 15 residues. V gave up 3 bases and J gave up 6 bases, with 17 bases separating them. Germline values: CDR1 SEHNR, CDR2 FQNEAQ (reference sequence). About this clonotype itself: Its specificity is not known.

The chain is built from TRBV7-9 and TRBJ1-2, with D unclear. This TCR was recovered from an adult woman who had mild COVID-19 (a few samples of this study predate the infection). Cell type and time point are not known. Material for sequencing was PBMCs or a T cell subset sorted from them (not recorded which). The CDR3 nucleotides are TGTGCCAGCAGCTTTTTGACACCCGGGCCGAATGGCTACACCTTC. Protein: CASSFLTPGPNGYTF.